A selection of T cell receptor beta chains follows, all from one sample in a study of blood T cell repertoires in COVID-19. Profiled with immunoSEQ multiplex PCR; TCRdb holds only in-frame clones, not every one. The data show about 220,000 clones, over 80% seen once. Source material: peripheral blood. Receptors originate from a human donor in a cohort sampled during active COVID-19. CDR3s leave out the opening cysteine and the closing phenylalanine or tryptophan.

v_gene,j_gene,CDR3aa
TRBV3-1/TRBV3-2,TRBJ2-7,ASSQDLRVALGQY
TRBV7-3,TRBJ1-5,ASSRQGGQPQH
TRBV10-3,TRBJ2-5,AISRTSGSVETQY
TRBV28,TRBJ2-3,ASSRQGITTDTQY
TRBV13,TRBJ1-2,ASSQIRDRGLGGYT
TRBV6-2/TRBV6-3,TRBJ2-5,ASSYDYLGAERETQY
TRBV2,TRBJ1-3,ASRWGISGNTIY
TRBV7-3,TRBJ1-6,ASSLEGNSPLH
TRBV27,TRBJ1-5,ASSPGQGGQPQH
TRBV6-5,TRBJ2-4,ASSYQTGARNIQY
TRBV28,TRBJ2-2,ASSYLAVNTGELF
TRBV5-4,TRBJ2-6,ASSLSGTGANVLT
TRBV19,TRBJ2-4,ASSISGLAKNIQY
TRBV19,TRBJ1-1,ASSIWTRATEAF
TRBV6-5,TRBJ1-4,ASRKTGGREKLF
TRBV21-1,TRBJ2-1,ASSKGGVAGGLRDEQF
TRBV30,TRBJ1-1,AWRPQNINTEAF
TRBV10-2,TRBJ1-1,ASSRRGQATSEAF
TRBV6-5,TRBJ1-2,ASSYSRDSYGYT
TRBV7-9,TRBJ2-1,ASSSRANEQF
TRBV25-1,TRBJ1-5,ASSDGQGVNQPQH